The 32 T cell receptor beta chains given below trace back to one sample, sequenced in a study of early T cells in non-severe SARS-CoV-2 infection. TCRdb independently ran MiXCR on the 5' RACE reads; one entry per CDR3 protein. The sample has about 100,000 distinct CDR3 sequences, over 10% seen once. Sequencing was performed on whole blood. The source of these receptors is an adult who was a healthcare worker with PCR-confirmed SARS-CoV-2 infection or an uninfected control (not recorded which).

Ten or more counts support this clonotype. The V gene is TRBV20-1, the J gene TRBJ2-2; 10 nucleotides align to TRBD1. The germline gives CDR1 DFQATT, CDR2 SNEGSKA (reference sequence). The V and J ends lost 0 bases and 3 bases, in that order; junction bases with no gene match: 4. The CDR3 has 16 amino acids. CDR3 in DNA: TGCAGTGCTAGAGATCCCGGGACAGGGGACACCGGGGAGCTGTTTTTT. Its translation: CSARDPGTGDTGELFF.

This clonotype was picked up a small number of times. CDR3 in amino acids: CSAQNRGRVIKMNTEAFF. The CDR3 DNA sequence: TGCAGTGCCCAAAACAGGGGGCGCGTTATAAAGATGAACACTGAAGCTTTCTTT. The chain is built from TRBV20-1 and TRBJ1-1; 9 bases line up with TRBD1. The CDR3 runs 18 residues. After removal of 6 bases from V and 0 bases from J, the junction contained 17 bases not matched to a gene. Per the germline V gene, CDR1 is DFQATT and CDR2 is SNEGSKA (reference sequence).

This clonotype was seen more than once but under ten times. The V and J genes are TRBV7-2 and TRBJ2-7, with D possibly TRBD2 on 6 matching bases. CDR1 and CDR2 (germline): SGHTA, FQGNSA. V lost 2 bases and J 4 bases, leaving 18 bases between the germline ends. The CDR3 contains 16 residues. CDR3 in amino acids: CASSLRGGDRTYEQYF. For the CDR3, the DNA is TGTGCCAGCAGCTTACGCGGAGGGGACCGCACGTACGAGCAGTACTTC.

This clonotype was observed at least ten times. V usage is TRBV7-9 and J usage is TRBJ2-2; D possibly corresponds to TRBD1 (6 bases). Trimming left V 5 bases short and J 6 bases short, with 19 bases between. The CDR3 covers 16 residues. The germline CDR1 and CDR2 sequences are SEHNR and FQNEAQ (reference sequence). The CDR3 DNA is TGTGCCAGCAGCCCAGCTTCCCCAGGGGAAGCCGGGGAGCTGTTTTTT. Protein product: CASSPASPGEAGELFF.

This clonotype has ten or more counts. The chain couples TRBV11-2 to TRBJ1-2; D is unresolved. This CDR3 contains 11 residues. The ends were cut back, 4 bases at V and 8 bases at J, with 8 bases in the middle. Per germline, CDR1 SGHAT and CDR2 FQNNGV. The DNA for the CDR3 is TGTGCCAGCAGCTCCGCGCGGGGCTACACCTTC. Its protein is CASSSARGYTF.

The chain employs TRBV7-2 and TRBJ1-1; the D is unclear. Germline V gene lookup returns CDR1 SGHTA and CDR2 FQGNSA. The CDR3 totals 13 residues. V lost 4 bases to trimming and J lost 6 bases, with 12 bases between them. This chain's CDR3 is CASSYQIVAEAFF. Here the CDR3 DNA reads TGTGCCAGCAGCTACCAGATCGTGGCTGAAGCTTTCTTT.

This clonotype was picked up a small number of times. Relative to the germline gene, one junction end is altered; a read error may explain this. CDR3 protein: CASSLVQGKNTEVFF. CDR3 DNA sequence: TGCGCCAGCAGCTTGGTCCAGGGGAAGAACACTGAAGTTTTCTTT. The genes are TRBV5-1 and TRBJ1-1; weak D call: TRBD1 (6 bases). The CDR3 has 15 residues. The germline V gene encodes CDR1 SGHRS and CDR2 YFSETQ. Full variable domain (rest looked up from reference TRBV5-1 and TRBJ1-1): KAGVTQTPRYLIKTRGQQVTLSCSPISGHRSVSWYQQTPGQGLQFLFEYFSETQRNKGNFPGRFSGRQFSNSRSEMNVSTLELGDSALYLCASSLVQGKNTEVFFGQGTRLTVV.

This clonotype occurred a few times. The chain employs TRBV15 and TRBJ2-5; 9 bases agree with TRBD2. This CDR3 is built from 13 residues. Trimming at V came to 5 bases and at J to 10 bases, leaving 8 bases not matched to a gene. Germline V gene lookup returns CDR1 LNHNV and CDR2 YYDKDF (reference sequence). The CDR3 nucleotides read TGTGCCACCAGCCCCGCTAGCGGGGTACACCAGTACTTC. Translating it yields CATSPASGVHQYF.

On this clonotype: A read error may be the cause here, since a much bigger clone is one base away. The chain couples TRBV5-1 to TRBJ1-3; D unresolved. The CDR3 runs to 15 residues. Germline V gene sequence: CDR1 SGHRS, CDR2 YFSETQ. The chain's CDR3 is CARSLDGSSGNTIYF. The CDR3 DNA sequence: TGCGCCAGGAGCTTGGACGGATCCTCTGGAAACACCATATATTTT.

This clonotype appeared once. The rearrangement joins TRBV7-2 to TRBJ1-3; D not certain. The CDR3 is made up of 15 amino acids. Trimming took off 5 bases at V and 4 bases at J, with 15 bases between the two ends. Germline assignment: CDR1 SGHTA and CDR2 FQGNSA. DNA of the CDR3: TGTGCCAGCAGCCCTTCAGGCGGGTACGGAAACACCATATATTTT. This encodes CASSPSGGYGNTIYF.

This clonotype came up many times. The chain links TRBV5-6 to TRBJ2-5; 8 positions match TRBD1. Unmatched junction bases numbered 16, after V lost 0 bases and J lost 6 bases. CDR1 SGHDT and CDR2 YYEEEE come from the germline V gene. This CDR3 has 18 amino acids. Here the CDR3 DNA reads TGTGCCAGCAGCTTGGAGAGTGTTGGGCCAGGGGGCCCAAAGACCCAGTACTTC. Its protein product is CASSLESVGPGGPKTQYF.

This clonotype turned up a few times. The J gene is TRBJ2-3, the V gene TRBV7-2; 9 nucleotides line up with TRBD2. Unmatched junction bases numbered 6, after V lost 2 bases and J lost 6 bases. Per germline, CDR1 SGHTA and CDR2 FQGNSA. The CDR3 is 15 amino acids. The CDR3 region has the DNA TGTGCCAGCAGCTTATACGCGGGGGGGCCGGATACGCAGTATTTT. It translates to CASSLYAGGPDTQYF.

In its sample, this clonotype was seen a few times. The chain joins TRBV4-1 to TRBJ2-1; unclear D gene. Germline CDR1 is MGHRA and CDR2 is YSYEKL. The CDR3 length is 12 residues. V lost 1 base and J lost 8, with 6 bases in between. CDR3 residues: CASSQAGYEQFF. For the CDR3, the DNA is TGCGCCAGCAGCCAAGCGGGCTATGAGCAGTTCTTC.

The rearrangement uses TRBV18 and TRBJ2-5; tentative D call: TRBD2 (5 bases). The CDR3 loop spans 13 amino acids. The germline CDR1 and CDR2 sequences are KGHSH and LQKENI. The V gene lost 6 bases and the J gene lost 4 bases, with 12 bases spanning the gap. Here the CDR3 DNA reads TGTGCCAGCTCGCTAGGGAGTTTAGAGACCCAGTACTTC. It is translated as CASSLGSLETQYF.

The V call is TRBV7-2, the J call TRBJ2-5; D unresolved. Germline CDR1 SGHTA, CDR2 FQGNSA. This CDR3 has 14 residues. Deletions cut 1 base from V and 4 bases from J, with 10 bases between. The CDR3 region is CASSLGSLGETQYF. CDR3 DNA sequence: TGTGCCAGCAGCTTAGGGAGTTTGGGAGAGACCCAGTACTTC.

The CDR3 reads CASGNRQSNEKLFF. CDR3 in DNA: TGTGCCAGCGGCAATCGGCAATCTAATGAAAAACTGTTTTTT. V is TRBV3-1 and J is TRBJ1-4; D ambiguous. Germline V CDR1 and CDR2: LGHDT, YNNKEL (reference sequence). The CDR3 extends over 14 amino acids. V lost 8 bases to trimming and J lost 3 bases, with 13 bases between them.

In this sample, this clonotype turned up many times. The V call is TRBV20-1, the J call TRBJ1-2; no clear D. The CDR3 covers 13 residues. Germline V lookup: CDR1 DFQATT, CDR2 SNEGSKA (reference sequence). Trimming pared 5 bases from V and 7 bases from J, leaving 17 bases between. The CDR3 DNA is TGCAGTGCTCCTAGAACTTCCTCAATTGGCTACACCTTC. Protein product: CSAPRTSSIGYTF.

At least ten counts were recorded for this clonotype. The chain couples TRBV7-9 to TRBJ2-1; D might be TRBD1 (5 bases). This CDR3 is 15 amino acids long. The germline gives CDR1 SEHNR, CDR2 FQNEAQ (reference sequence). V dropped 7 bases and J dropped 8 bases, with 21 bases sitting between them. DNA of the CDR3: TGTGCCAGCACCAGGCTGGGGCGTCCCGGCGATGAGCAGTTCTTC. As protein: CASTRLGRPGDEQFF. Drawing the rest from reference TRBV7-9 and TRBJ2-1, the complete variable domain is DTGVSQNPRHKITKRGQNVTFRCDPISEHNRLYWYRQTLGQGPEFLTYFQNEAQLEKSRLLSDRFSAERPKGSFSTLEIQRTEQGDSAMYLCASTRLGRPGDEQFFGPGTRLTVL.

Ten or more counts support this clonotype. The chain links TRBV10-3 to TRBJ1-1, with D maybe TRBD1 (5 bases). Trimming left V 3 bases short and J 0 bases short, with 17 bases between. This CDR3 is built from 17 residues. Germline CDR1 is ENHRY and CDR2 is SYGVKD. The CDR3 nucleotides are TGTGCCATCAGTGATTTTACCCAGGGCTCAATGAACACTGAAGCTTTCTTT. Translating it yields CAISDFTQGSMNTEAFF.

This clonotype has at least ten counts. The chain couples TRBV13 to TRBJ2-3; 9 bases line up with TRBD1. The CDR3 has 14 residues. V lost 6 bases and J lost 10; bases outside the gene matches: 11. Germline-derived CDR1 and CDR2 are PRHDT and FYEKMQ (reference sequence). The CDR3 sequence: CASRPGQGSWAQYF. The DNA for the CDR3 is TGTGCCAGCAGACCTGGACAGGGGAGTTGGGCGCAGTATTTT.

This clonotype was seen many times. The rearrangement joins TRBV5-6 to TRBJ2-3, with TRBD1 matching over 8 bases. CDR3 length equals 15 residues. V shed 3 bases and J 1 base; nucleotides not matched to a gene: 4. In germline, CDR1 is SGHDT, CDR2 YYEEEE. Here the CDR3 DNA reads TGTGCCAGCAGCTGGGGACAGGCCCGCACAGATACGCAGTATTTT. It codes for CASSWGQARTDTQYF.

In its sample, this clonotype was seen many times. The CDR3 sequence is CASSFRRRSYGYTF. DNA of the CDR3: TGTGCCAGCAGTTTTAGGCGCAGGTCCTATGGCTACACCTTC. The chain employs TRBV28 and TRBJ1-2; D is unresolved. CDR3 size: 14 residues. V was cut by 3 bases and J by 4 bases, with 12 bases left in between. Looked up from germline, CDR1 is MDHEN and CDR2 is SYDVKM.

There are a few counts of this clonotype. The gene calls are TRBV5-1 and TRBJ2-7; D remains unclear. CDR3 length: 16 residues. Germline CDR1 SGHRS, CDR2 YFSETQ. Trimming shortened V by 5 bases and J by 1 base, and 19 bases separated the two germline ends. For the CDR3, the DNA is TGCGCCAGCAGTTACACGCTGGGCAGCTCATCCTACGAGCAGTACTTC. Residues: CASSYTLGSSSYEQYF.

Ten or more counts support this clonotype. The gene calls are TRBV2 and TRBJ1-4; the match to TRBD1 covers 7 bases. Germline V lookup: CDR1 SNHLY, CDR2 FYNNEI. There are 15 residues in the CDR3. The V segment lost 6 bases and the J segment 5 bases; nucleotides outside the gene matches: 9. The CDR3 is CASRETGAPNEKLFF. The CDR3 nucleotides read TGTGCCAGCAGGGAAACAGGGGCGCCCAATGAAAAACTGTTTTTT.

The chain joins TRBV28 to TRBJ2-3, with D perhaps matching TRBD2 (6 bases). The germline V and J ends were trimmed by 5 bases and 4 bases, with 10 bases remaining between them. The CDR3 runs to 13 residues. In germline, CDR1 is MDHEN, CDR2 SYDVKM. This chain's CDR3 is CASSNGSPDTQYF. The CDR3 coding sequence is TGTGCCAGCAGTAACGGGAGCCCAGATACGCAGTATTTT.

The CDR3 sequence: CASSRNNEQFF. DNA of the CDR3: TGCGCCAGCAGCCGGAACAATGAGCAGTTCTTC. The genes are TRBV5-1 and TRBJ2-1, with unresolved D. Germline V lookup: CDR1 SGHRS, CDR2 YFSETQ. This CDR3 region has 11 residues. The ends were cut back, 4 bases at V and 5 bases at J, with 4 bases in the middle. Filled out from reference TRBV5-1 and TRBJ2-1, the complete variable domain reads KAGVTQTPRYLIKTRGQQVTLSCSPISGHRSVSWYQQTPGQGLQFLFEYFSETQRNKGNFPGRFSGRQFSNSRSEMNVSTLELGDSALYLCASSRNNEQFFGPGTRLTVL.

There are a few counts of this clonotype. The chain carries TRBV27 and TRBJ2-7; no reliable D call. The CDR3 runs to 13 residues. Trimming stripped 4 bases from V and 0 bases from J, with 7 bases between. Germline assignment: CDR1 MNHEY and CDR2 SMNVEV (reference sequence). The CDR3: CASSSHGSYEQYF. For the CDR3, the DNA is TGTGCCAGCAGTTCACACGGCTCCTACGAGCAGTACTTC.

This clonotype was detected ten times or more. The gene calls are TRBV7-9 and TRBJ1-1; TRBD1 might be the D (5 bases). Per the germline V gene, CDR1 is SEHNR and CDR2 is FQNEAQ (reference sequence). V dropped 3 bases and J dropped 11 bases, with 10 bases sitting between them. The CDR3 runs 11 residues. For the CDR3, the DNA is TGTGCCAGCAGCTTCAGGGAGAGGGCTTTCTTT. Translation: CASSFRERAFF.

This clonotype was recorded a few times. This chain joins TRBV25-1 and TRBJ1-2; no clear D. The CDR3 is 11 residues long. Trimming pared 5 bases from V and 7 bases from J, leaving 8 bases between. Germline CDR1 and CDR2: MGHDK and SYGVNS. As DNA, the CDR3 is TGTGCCAGCAGTTCCGTCGGTGGCTACACCTTC. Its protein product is CASSSVGGYTF.

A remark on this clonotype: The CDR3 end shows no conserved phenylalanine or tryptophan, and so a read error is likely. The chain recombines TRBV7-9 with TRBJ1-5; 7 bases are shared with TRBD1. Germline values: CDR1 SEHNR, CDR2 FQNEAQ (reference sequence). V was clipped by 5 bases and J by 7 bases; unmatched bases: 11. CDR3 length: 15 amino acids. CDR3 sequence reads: CASSRQGSYGQPQHS. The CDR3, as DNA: TGTGCCAGCAGCAGACAGGGATCATACGGGCAGCCCCAGCATTCT.

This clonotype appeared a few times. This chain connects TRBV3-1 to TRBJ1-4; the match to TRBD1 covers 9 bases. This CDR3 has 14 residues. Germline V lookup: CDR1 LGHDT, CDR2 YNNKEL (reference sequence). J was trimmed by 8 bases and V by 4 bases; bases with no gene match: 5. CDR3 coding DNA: TGTGCCAGCAGCCCCCGGGACAGGGCGGAAAAACTGTTTTTT. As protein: CASSPRDRAEKLFF.

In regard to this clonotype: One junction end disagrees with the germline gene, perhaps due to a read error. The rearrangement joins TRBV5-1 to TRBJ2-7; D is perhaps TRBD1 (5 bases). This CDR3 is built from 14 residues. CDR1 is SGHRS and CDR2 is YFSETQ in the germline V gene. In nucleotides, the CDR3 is TGCGCCAGCAGACCACAGGCCAGCTCCTACGAGCTGTACTTC. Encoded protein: CASRPQASSYELYF.